This record concerns one T cell receptor (beta chain) sequence. As yet, its antigen is unknown. This entry is derived from a study of response to subunit inactivated influenza vaccine. General study results and limits: The authors offered the suggestion that each seasonal influenza vaccination recruits few new T cells.

Trimming removed 5 bases from V and 1 base from J; junction bases left unmatched: 4. Germline CDR1 MNHEY, CDR2 SVGEGT. This CDR3 contains 14 residues. Each CDR3 protein is one row after TCRdb ran MiXCR on the RT-PCR reads. This sample has under 550,000 distinct CDR3 sequences; 7.6% occur once, and the top ten carry around 13%. This receptor was obtained from a man aged 45 to 75 who received an inactivated influenza vaccine. Specimen: PBMCs from blood, collected around 25 months after vaccination. The chain couples TRBV6-2 or TRBV6-3 to TRBJ2-5; 7 bases agree with TRBD2. The CDR3, as DNA: TGTGCCAGCAGTGCCTCTAGCGGCCAAGAGACCCAGTACTTC. Its protein is CASSASSGQETQYF.